The 25 T cell receptor beta chains in this list originate from one sample, sequenced in a study of blood T cell repertoires in COVID-19. Clones were sequenced by immunoSEQ multiplex PCR, and TCRdb holds only the in-frame ones, with some missing. Here the sample spans about 190,000 clones, approximately 88% being singletons. Sequencing was done on a sample of PBMCs or T cells enriched from blood (not recorded which). These receptors were taken from a woman aged 25-40 years who had recovered from COVID-19.

This sequence joins TRBV11-2 and TRBJ2-7; D remains ambiguous. This CDR3 comprises 15 residues. The V and J ends lost 0 bases and 3 bases respectively, with 12 bases between them. The germline gives CDR1 SGHAT, CDR2 FQNNGV. DNA of the CDR3: TGTGCCAGCAGCTTAGATCCCGAGGCAGTCTACGAGCAGTACGTC. Translated: CASSLDPEAVYEQYV.

The chain recombines TRBV9 with TRBJ2-2; 7 bases agree with TRBD1. The CDR3 has 17 amino acids. Germline V gives CDR1 SGDLS, CDR2 YYNGEE. The V segment lost 1 base and the J segment 4 bases; nucleotides outside the gene matches: 10. CDR3 residues: CASSVPNLTGITGELFF. The CDR3 nucleotides are TGTGCCAGCAGCGTACCTAACTTGACAGGGATCACCGGGGAGCTGTTTTTT.

The rearrangement uses TRBV10-3 and TRBJ2-7, with 9 bases matching TRBD1. Germline V lookup: CDR1 ENHRY, CDR2 SYGVKD. This CDR3 spans 16 amino acids. J lost 3 bases, V lost 4 bases, and 10 bases had no gene match. CDR3 protein: CAISGPPGTGYYEQYV. In DNA, the CDR3 is TGTGCCATCAGTGGGCCCCCCGGGACAGGGTACTACGAGCAGTACGTC.

The chain has TRBV28 and TRBJ2-7; 7 nucleotides agree with TRBD1. Germline CDR1 and CDR2: MDHEN and SYDVKM. The CDR3 loop spans 13 amino acids. The trim removed 3 bases at V and 2 bases at J, leaving 1 base unmatched. DNA of the CDR3: TGTGCCAGCAGTTTGACAGGGACCTACGAGCAGTACGTC. Translation: CASSLTGTYEQYV.

This clone was found once. The chain links TRBV5-6 to TRBJ1-1, with TRBD1 matching over 7 bases. This CDR3 is 14 amino acids long. Germline values: CDR1 SGHDT, CDR2 YYEEEE. J gave up 4 bases and V 3 bases, and 6 bases lay outside the gene matches. The CDR3 sequence: CASSWSDRPTEAFF. The CDR3 DNA sequence: TGTGCCAGCAGCTGGTCGGACAGGCCCACTGAAGCTTTCTTT. Supplemented by reference TRBV5-6 and TRBJ1-1, the full variable domain reads DAGVTQSPTHLIKTRGQQVTLRCSPKSGHDTVSWYQQALGQGPQFIFQYYEEEERQRGNFPDRFSGHQFPNYSSELNVNALLLGDSALYLCASSWSDRPTEAFFGQGTRLTVV.

This chain uses TRBV6-5 with TRBJ1-5; no reliable D call. The germline gives CDR1 MNHEY, CDR2 SVGAGI. The CDR3 is 14 amino acids. The V and J ends lost 0 bases and 6 bases respectively, with 9 bases between them. The CDR3: CASSYSTVGQPQHF. CDR3 nucleotides: TGTGCCAGCAGTTACTCGACTGTGGGTCAGCCCCAGCATTTT.

The chain couples TRBV27 to TRBJ2-7; D is perhaps TRBD1 (6 bases). Trimming shortened V by 4 bases and J by 2 bases, and 9 bases separated the two germline ends. The CDR3 loop spans 13 amino acids. Germline lookup yields CDR1 MNHEY and CDR2 SMNVEV (reference sequence). DNA for the CDR3: TGTGCCAGCAGTTCCACAGGGACCTACGAGCAGTACGTC. The encoded protein is CASSSTGTYEQYV.

The chain links TRBV9 to TRBJ2-3; 8 bases match TRBD1. Trimming cost V 2 bases and J 2 bases; bases outside gene matches: 7. Per germline, CDR1 SGDLS and CDR2 YYNGEE. The CDR3 is 16 residues long. The CDR3 DNA reads TGTGCCAGCAGCGTCGGGTTGACAGGGGACACAGATACGCAGTATTTT. Amino acids: CASSVGLTGDTDTQYF.

This clone has only one observation. This rearrangement joins TRBV10-3 to TRBJ2-7; perhaps TRBD2 as D (5 bases). V lost 3 bases to trimming and J lost 0 bases, with 9 bases between them. This CDR3 contains 14 residues. The germline gives CDR1 ENHRY, CDR2 SYGVKD. DNA of the CDR3: TGTGCCATCAGTGATCGGGGTAGCTCCTACGAGCAGTACTTC. Protein product: CAISDRGSSYEQYF.

The CDR3 protein is CASSGIGNTGELFF. In DNA, the CDR3 is TGTGCCAGCAGCGGGATCGGGAACACCGGGGAGCTGTTTTTT. V and J are TRBV6-5 and TRBJ2-2; the D gene is possibly TRBD2 (5 bases). There are 14 residues in the CDR3. With 6 bases removed from V and 1 base from J, the gap between germline ends came to 9 bases. The V gene's germline CDR1 is MNHEY and CDR2 SVGAGI.

This clone came up a few times. J is TRBJ1-5 and V is TRBV15, with D unresolved. The germline V gene encodes CDR1 LNHNV and CDR2 YYDKDF (reference sequence). Trimming removed 5 bases from V and 4 bases from J, with 15 bases in between. This CDR3 comprises 15 residues. The CDR3 loop is CATSLRLQENQPQHF. The CDR3 DNA is TGTGCCACCAGCCTTCGGCTTCAGGAAAATCAGCCCCAGCATTTT. Filled out from reference TRBV15 and TRBJ1-5, the complete variable domain reads DAMVIQNPRYQVTQFGKPVTLSCSQTLNHNVMYWYQQKSSQAPKLLFHYYDKDFNNEADTPDNFQSRRPNTSFCFLDIRSPGLGDTAMYLCATSLRLQENQPQHFGDGTRLSIL.

This clone was picked up one time. This chain uses TRBV6-4 with TRBJ1-2; D remains unclear. Trimming cost V 4 bases and J 8 bases, with 11 bases left between them. The germline V gene encodes CDR1 MRHNA and CDR2 SNTAGT. This CDR3 contains 12 residues. The CDR3 nucleotides are TGTGCCAGCAGTGCCGAGGGCGGAGGCTACACCTTC. Translated, it gives CASSAEGGGYTF.

This sequence joins TRBV5-4 and TRBJ2-3; 9 bases agree with TRBD1. The CDR3 is 15 residues long. The V gene end was trimmed by 3 bases and the J gene end by 1 base; junction bases not matched to a gene: 3. Germline lookup yields CDR1 SGHNT and CDR2 YYREEE (reference sequence). CDR3 in amino acids: CASSYRGRGTDTQYF. The CDR3 DNA sequence: TGTGCCAGCAGCTACAGGGGGCGGGGCACAGATACGCAGTATTTT.

The sample holds a few counts of this clone. The chain combines TRBV19 with TRBJ2-2, with TRBD1 matching over 11 bases. CDR1 and CDR2 (germline): LNHDA, SQIVND (reference sequence). Losses at the gene ends were 4 bases for V and 7 bases for J; bases not matched to a gene: 2. This CDR3 spans 14 amino acids. The CDR3 nucleotides read TGTGCCAGTAGTAGGGACAGGGGGAGCGGGGAGCTGTTTTTT. It encodes CASSRDRGSGELFF.

The rearrangement links TRBV5-5 to TRBJ2-1, with no clear D. The CDR3 has 14 amino acids. Germline V gene lookup returns CDR1 SGHKS and CDR2 YYEKEE (reference sequence). V was cut by 4 bases and J by 5 bases, with 13 bases left in between. CDR3 coding DNA: TGTGCCAGCAGCCCCCGCGGCAGCGACAATGAGCAGTTCTTC. It codes for CASSPRGSDNEQFF.

V is TRBV6-1 and J is TRBJ2-7; tentative D call: TRBD1 (6 bases). CDR1 and CDR2 from the germline V gene are MNHNS and SASEGT. The CDR3 is 14 residues long. The V and J ends lost 0 bases and 2 bases respectively, with 8 bases between them. The CDR3 DNA sequence: TGTGCCAGCAGTGAAGCCGGGACAACCTACGAGCAGTACTTC. It codes for CASSEAGTTYEQYF.

V usage is TRBV19 and J usage is TRBJ2-7; D perhaps matches TRBD2 (6 bases). V shed 8 bases and J shed 2 bases, with 16 bases lying between them. The length of the CDR3 is 14 residues. Germline V CDR1 and CDR2: LNHDA, SQIVND (reference sequence). The CDR3 DNA follows: TGTGCCAGTGTCGACTCCGGACTACCCTACGAGCAGTACTTC. This encodes CASVDSGLPYEQYF.

The chain joins TRBV24-1 to TRBJ1-2, with TRBD1 matching 9 bases. CDR1 and CDR2 (germline): KGHDR, SFDVKD. This CDR3 has 15 residues. The V segment lost 3 bases and the J segment 7 bases; nucleotides outside the gene matches: 8. For the CDR3, the DNA is TGTGCCACCAGTGATCCGTTACAGGGGGCGGTTGGCTACACCTTC. Translation: CATSDPLQGAVGYTF.

The CDR3 region has the DNA TGTGCCAGCAGTTTATCTTGGGCAGTCGCTGAAGCTTTCTTT. It encodes CASSLSWAVAEAFF. This sequence joins TRBV28 and TRBJ1-1; unclear D gene. Germline CDR1 and CDR2: MDHEN and SYDVKM. The CDR3 extends over 14 amino acids. The ends were cut back, 1 base at V and 6 bases at J, with 12 bases in the middle.

This chain uses TRBV28 with TRBJ1-5, with D unclear. Germline lookup yields CDR1 MDHEN and CDR2 SYDVKM. V shed 3 bases and J shed 0 bases, with 15 bases lying between them. This CDR3 comprises 17 residues. The CDR3 DNA reads as TGTGCCAGCAGTTTTTTTTCGGTACGTTATAGCAATCAGCCCCAGCATTTT. Translating it yields CASSFFSVRYSNQPQHF.

The J gene is TRBJ2-2, the V gene TRBV5-1; the match to TRBD1 covers 9 bases. With V trimmed by 3 bases and J by 3 bases, 3 bases remained unmatched. Germline V gene sequence: CDR1 SGHRS, CDR2 YFSETQ. The CDR3 covers 15 residues. The CDR3 region is CASSWGQGYTGELFF. The CDR3 nucleotides read TGCGCCAGCAGCTGGGGACAGGGATACACCGGGGAGCTGTTTTTT.

This chain uses TRBV11-3 with TRBJ2-2; 12 bases are a match to TRBD2. CDR1 SGHNT and CDR2 YENEEA come from the germline V gene. V lost 5 bases, J lost 0 bases, and 10 bases stayed unmatched. The CDR3 is 19 amino acids. The CDR3 nucleotides are TGTGCCAGCAGCATGAGGGGACTAGCGGGCCCCGCGAACACCGGGGAGCTGTTTTTT. This codes for CASSMRGLAGPANTGELFF.

This sequence joins TRBV5-1 and TRBJ1-1; D is unclear. The germline gives CDR1 SGHRS, CDR2 YFSETQ. V was clipped by 4 bases and J by 3 bases, with 19 bases between them. The CDR3 covers 16 residues. As DNA, the CDR3 is TGCGCCAGCAGCCCGATTCCCCGCTTGGGAGACACTGAAGCTTTCTTT. It translates to CASSPIPRLGDTEAFF.

V and J are TRBV28 and TRBJ1-3; 7 bases are a match to TRBD1. Germline loops: CDR1 MDHEN, CDR2 SYDVKM. The CDR3 covers 15 residues. The V segment lost 6 bases and the J segment 0 bases; nucleotides outside the gene matches: 5. The CDR3 DNA sequence: TGTGCCAGCAGGACAGGGAAACCCTCTGGAAACACCATATATTTT. Protein sequence: CASRTGKPSGNTIYF. The variable domain in full, completed from reference TRBV28 and TRBJ1-3, reads DVKVTQSSRYLVKRTGEKVFLECVQDMDHENMFWYRQDPGLGLRLIYFSYDVKMKEKGDIPEGYSVSREKKERFSLILESASTNQTSMYLCASRTGKPSGNTIYFGEGSWLTVV.

The chain employs TRBV28 and TRBJ1-2; the D is unclear. The germline V and J ends were trimmed by 6 bases and 1 base, with 12 bases remaining between them. This CDR3 is built from 14 residues. Germline V gives CDR1 MDHEN, CDR2 SYDVKM. CDR3 DNA sequence: TGTGCCAGCAGCTCTCCCGGGGTTAACTATGGCTACACCTTC. As protein: CASSSPGVNYGYTF.